A selection of T cell receptor beta chains follows, all from one sample in a study of graft-versus-host responses after intestinal transplantation. TCRdb keeps only in-frame clones here, not all; method: immunoSEQ multiplex PCR. The data contain about 120,000 clones, around 92% of them seen just once; the ten biggest clones take up under 1.5%. Their recognized antigens are unknown. The input for sequencing was unstimulated CD8+ T cells sorted from spleen or lymph node cells, taken before transplant. The receptor set was obtained from a human donor who was the organ donor for an intestinal transplant. The CDR3 runs from the conserved cysteine through the conserved F or W. The order of the fields is D gene, J gene, V gene, CDR3 protein. D genes are given only for firm matches.

d_call: TRBD2
j_call: TRBJ2-1
v_call: TRBV4-1
cdr3_aa: CASSVLTSGYNEQFF

d_call: TRBD2
j_call: TRBJ2-2
v_call: TRBV19
cdr3_aa: CASIFGLANTGELFF

d_call: TRBD1
j_call: TRBJ1-2
v_call: TRBV10-3
cdr3_aa: CAISESTGRPNYGYTF

d_call: TRBD2
j_call: TRBJ2-3
v_call: TRBV6-5
cdr3_aa: CASSRSGTATDTQYF

d_call: TRBD2
j_call: TRBJ2-5
v_call: TRBV2
cdr3_aa: CASSEGLAGETQYF

d_call: -
j_call: TRBJ2-7
v_call: TRBV6-5
cdr3_aa: CASSYVRSVYEQYF

d_call: -
j_call: TRBJ2-1
v_call: TRBV15
cdr3_aa: CATSSLPAYEQFF

d_call: TRBD2
j_call: TRBJ2-7
v_call: TRBV6-5
cdr3_aa: CASSYKRLAGRYEQYF

d_call: -
j_call: TRBJ1-5
v_call: TRBV27
cdr3_aa: CASSLSGNQPQHF

d_call: -
j_call: TRBJ2-7
v_call: TRBV5-5
cdr3_aa: CASSSGRIYEQYF

d_call: TRBD2
j_call: TRBJ2-7
v_call: TRBV6-1
cdr3_aa: CASHPRLAGGYEQYF

d_call: -
j_call: TRBJ1-1
v_call: TRBV6-5
cdr3_aa: CASSRSRREAFF

d_call: -
j_call: TRBJ1-2
v_call: TRBV10-3
cdr3_aa: CAISESMLAGEGYTF

d_call: -
j_call: TRBJ2-7
v_call: TRBV2
cdr3_aa: CASMSSYEQYF

d_call: -
j_call: TRBJ2-7
v_call: TRBV4-1
cdr3_aa: CASSQGGGSYEQYF

d_call: TRBD1
j_call: TRBJ1-2
v_call: TRBV4-1
cdr3_aa: CASSQVSKGAAYTF

d_call: -
j_call: TRBJ2-7
v_call: TRBV14
cdr3_aa: CASSLSGFPAYEQYF

d_call: -
j_call: TRBJ2-7
v_call: TRBV30
cdr3_aa: CAWREPGSHEQYF

d_call: TRBD2
j_call: TRBJ2-7
v_call: TRBV15
cdr3_aa: CATSRTPLIAGASYEQYF

d_call: -
j_call: TRBJ1-5
v_call: TRBV28
cdr3_aa: CASSFGGVGNQPQHF

d_call: TRBD1
j_call: TRBJ2-2
v_call: TRBV4-1
cdr3_aa: CASSRTGANTGELFF

d_call: TRBD1
j_call: TRBJ2-3
v_call: TRBV25-1
cdr3_aa: CASSLYTGTGLTDTQYF

d_call: TRBD2
j_call: TRBJ2-3
v_call: TRBV5-1
cdr3_aa: CASSLWTSGDTDTQYF

d_call: -
j_call: TRBJ2-2
v_call: TRBV14
cdr3_aa: CASSRAENTGELFF

d_call: -
j_call: TRBJ2-7
v_call: TRBV27
cdr3_aa: CASSLSQGPAYEQYF

d_call: -
j_call: TRBJ2-7
v_call: TRBV6-1
cdr3_aa: CASSATASYEQYF

d_call: -
j_call: TRBJ2-7
v_call: TRBV6-1
cdr3_aa: CASSAAPSRYEQYF

d_call: -
j_call: TRBJ2-1
v_call: TRBV5-6
cdr3_aa: CATQLVGGNEQFF

d_call: -
j_call: TRBJ2-7
v_call: TRBV6-6
cdr3_aa: CASSSRVSSYEQYF

d_call: -
j_call: TRBJ1-6
v_call: TRBV9
cdr3_aa: CASSVEGYNSPLHF

d_call: TRBD1
j_call: TRBJ1-2
v_call: TRBV30
cdr3_aa: CAWSQGQGNGYTF

d_call: -
j_call: TRBJ2-7
v_call: TRBV6-6
cdr3_aa: CASSYEAAGAYEQYF

d_call: TRBD2
j_call: TRBJ2-1
v_call: TRBV7-2
cdr3_aa: CASSSLAGGGNEQFF

d_call: TRBD2
j_call: TRBJ2-1
v_call: TRBV2
cdr3_aa: CASSAGGYNEQFF

d_call: -
j_call: TRBJ2-1
v_call: TRBV7-5
cdr3_aa: CARRFRGGGNEQFF

d_call: -
j_call: TRBJ2-2
v_call: TRBV30
cdr3_aa: CAWRGTGELFF

d_call: -
j_call: TRBJ1-4
v_call: TRBV4-3
cdr3_aa: CASSQDWLGTEKLFF

d_call: TRBD2
j_call: TRBJ2-1
v_call: TRBV7-8
cdr3_aa: CASSFRVAGGPSSYNEQFF

d_call: TRBD2
j_call: TRBJ2-5
v_call: TRBV2
cdr3_aa: CASSEPGAAGGETQYF

d_call: -
j_call: TRBJ2-2
v_call: TRBV18
cdr3_aa: CASSPITGELFF

d_call: -
j_call: TRBJ1-3
v_call: TRBV23-1
cdr3_aa: CAIRGPRSGNTIYF

d_call: TRBD1
j_call: TRBJ1-1
v_call: TRBV27
cdr3_aa: CASSLSPGGNTEAFF

d_call: TRBD2
j_call: TRBJ2-2
v_call: TRBV7-2
cdr3_aa: CASSLHSGRAYTGELFF